The rows below give T cell receptor beta chains drawn from one sample of a study of blood T cell repertoires in COVID-19. Assay: immunoSEQ multiplex PCR; the TCRdb copy retains only in-frame clones and omits some. Found here are about 100,000 clones, around 85% of them singletons; the top ten hold around 2%. The sequenced sample was peripheral blood. Source of these receptors: a woman in her 70s with active or convalescent COVID-19. The CDR3 runs from the conserved cysteine through the conserved F or W. Fields, in order: J gene, clone size, D gene, V gene, CDR3 protein, CDR3 DNA. D genes are given only for firm matches. Not all rows give a size; the values are once, few, many and, for expanded clones, a class.

>TRBJ2-1|few|TRBD2|TRBV4-3
CASSQWASGGSYNEQFF
TGCGCCAGCAGCCAATGGGCCAGCGGGGGCTCCTACAATGAGCAGTTCTTC
>TRBJ1-6|.|TRBD1|TRBV5-8
CASSTGQGASLGNSPLHF
TGTGCCAGCAGCACAGGACAGGGGGCATCTCTCGGTAATTCACCCCTCCACTTT
>TRBJ2-2|.|.|TRBV5-1
CASSLDQGYDTGELFF
TGCGCCAGCAGCTTGGACCAGGGGTACGACACCGGGGAGCTGTTTTTT
>TRBJ1-1|many|.|TRBV2
CASSVGREAFF
TGTGCCAGCAGTGTCGGGAGGGAAGCTTTCTTT
>TRBJ2-7|.|.|TRBV4-1
CASSQDPRQAAYEQYF
TGCGCCAGCAGCCAAGATCCCCGACAGGCGGCCTACGAGCAGTACTTC
>TRBJ1-2|few|.|TRBV29-1
CSVGQNYGYTF
TGCAGCGTCGGACAGAACTATGGCTACACCTTC
>TRBJ2-1|few|TRBD2|TRBV18
CASSPSRLAVAYNEQFF
TGTGCCAGCTCACCATCACGACTAGCGGTCGCCTACAATGAGCAGTTCTTC
>TRBJ2-2|.|.|TRBV18
CASSPRGGELFF
TGTGCCAGCTCACCACGAGGCGGGGAGCTGTTTTTT
>TRBJ1-4|.|TRBD1|TRBV5-5
CASSRGTGGRGTNEKLFF
TGTGCCAGCAGCCGGGGGACAGGGGGCAGGGGAACTAATGAAAAACTGTTTTTT
>TRBJ1-4|once|TRBD1|TRBV9
CASSTRTGNSEKLFF
TGTGCCAGCAGCACCCGGACAGGGAATAGTGAAAAACTGTTTTTT
>TRBJ2-1|.|TRBD2|TRBV2
CASRASGRALVNEQFF
TGTGCCAGCAGGGCTAGCGGGAGGGCCTTGGTCAATGAGCAGTTCTTC
>TRBJ1-5|once|.|TRBV19
CASSIGNRGRNQPQHF
TGTGCCAGTAGTATTGGGAACAGAGGGCGCAATCAGCCCCAGCATTTT
>TRBJ2-3|.|TRBD2|TRBV5-1
CASRSLAGGEDTQYF
TGCGCCAGCAGATCGCTAGCGGGAGGCGAAGATACGCAGTATTTT
>TRBJ1-5|many|.|TRBV28
CASSFLGGNQPQHF
TGTGCCAGCAGTTTTTTAGGGGGCAATCAGCCCCAGCATTTT
>TRBJ2-2|.|TRBD1|TRBV6-2/TRBV6-3
CASSPPGQGSTGELFF
TGTGCCAGCAGCCCCCCGGGACAGGGGAGCACCGGGGAGCTGTTTTTT
>TRBJ2-7|.|.|TRBV5-5
CASSLVRQEASYEQYF
TGTGCCAGCAGCTTGGTTCGGCAGGAAGCCTCCTACGAGCAGTACTTC
>TRBJ2-1|.|TRBD2|TRBV4-3
CASSQQTSGRFYNEQFF
TGCGCCAGCAGCCAACAAACTAGCGGGAGGTTCTACAATGAGCAGTTCTTC
>TRBJ2-5|.|.|TRBV9
CASSLTGFRQETQYF
TGTGCCAGCAGCCTTACGGGGTTTCGGCAAGAGACCCAGTACTTC
>TRBJ1-1|.|.|TRBV7-6
CASSLGAGRATEAFF
TGTGCCAGCAGCTTAGGCGCAGGGAGGGCCACTGAAGCTTTCTTT
>TRBJ1-2|.|.|TRBV27
CASSPLTNNNYGYTF
TGTGCCAGCAGTCCGTTGACAAACAATAACTATGGCTACACCTTC
>TRBJ2-1|.|TRBD2|TRBV5-1
CASSLVVVAGGRSYNEQFF
TGCGCCAGCAGCTTGGTTGTTGTGGCGGGGGGACGCTCCTACAATGAGCAGTTCTTC
>TRBJ1-1|.|.|TRBV5-1
CASSPETGPNTEAFF
TGCGCCAGCAGCCCAGAGACAGGCCCAAACACTGAAGCTTTCTTT
>TRBJ2-5|.|TRBD2|TRBV9
CASSVVAGEETQYF
TGTGCCAGCAGCGTAGTTGCGGGAGAAGAGACCCAGTACTTC
>TRBJ1-6|few|TRBD1|TRBV5-1
CASSALTGGGSPLHF
TGCGCCAGCAGCGCCCTAACAGGGGGCGGCTCACCCCTCCACTTT
>TRBJ2-7|.|TRBD1|TRBV7-2
CASSPGTGSHEQYF
TGTGCCAGCAGCCCCGGGACAGGGAGTCACGAGCAGTACTTC
>TRBJ1-2|.|.|TRBV28
CASTDDRSYGYTF
TGTGCCAGCACCGACGACAGATCATATGGCTACACCTTC
>TRBJ2-7|.|TRBD1|TRBV5-1
CASSLASGQIYEQYF
TGCGCCAGCAGCTTGGCTTCGGGACAGATCTACGAGCAGTACTTC
>TRBJ1-6|.|TRBD1|TRBV6-5
CASSYLLGQGNSPLHF
TGTGCCAGCAGTTACCTCCTAGGACAGGGGAATTCACCCCTCCACTTT
>TRBJ2-3|.|.|TRBV5-1
CATRRSVSTDTQYF
TGCGCCACCCGAAGATCGGTTAGCACAGATACGCAGTATTTT
>TRBJ2-7|few|TRBD1|TRBV18
CASSPLTTGGSYEQYF
TGTGCCAGCTCACCACTAACAACAGGGGGGTCCTACGAGCAGTACTTC
>TRBJ1-1|.|.|TRBV2
CASSEERQENTEAFF
TGTGCCAGCAGCGAGGAGAGGCAAGAGAACACTGAAGCTTTCTTT
>TRBJ1-4|few|TRBD1|TRBV28
CASSGTGVKLFF
TGTGCCAGCAGCGGGACAGGGGTCAAACTGTTTTTT
>TRBJ1-2|.|.|TRBV5-8
CASSLDTGWLYGYTF
TGTGCCAGCAGCTTGGATACAGGGTGGCTCTATGGCTACACCTTC
>TRBJ2-7|few|TRBD1|TRBV30
CAWSAGTGREEQYF
TGTGCCTGGAGTGCCGGGACAGGGCGTGAGGAGCAGTACTTC
>TRBJ1-1|.|TRBD1|TRBV27
CASSLTGQGTEAFF
TGTGCCAGCAGTTTAACCGGACAGGGAACTGAAGCTTTCTTT
>TRBJ2-6|once|TRBD2|TRBV15
CATSRGGLAGYDSGANVLTF
TGTGCCACCAGCAGAGGCGGACTAGCGGGATATGACTCTGGGGCCAACGTCCTGACTTTC
>TRBJ2-1|.|TRBD2|TRBV7-9
CASSAQRGKYNEQFF
TGTGCCAGCAGCGCCCAGCGGGGGAAGTACAATGAGCAGTTCTTC
>TRBJ2-5|.|TRBD1|TRBV29-1
CSVDGTADQETQYF
TGCAGCGTTGATGGGACAGCCGACCAAGAGACCCAGTACTTC
>TRBJ1-3|.|.|TRBV2
CASSEEGLRGSGNTIYF
TGTGCCAGCAGTGAAGAAGGGCTTCGGGGCTCTGGAAACACCATATATTTT
>TRBJ1-2|.|.|TRBV19
CASTPRLLGDGYTF
TGTGCCAGTACCCCCCGACTCCTAGGAGATGGCTACACCTTC
>TRBJ2-7|once|.|TRBV7-2
CASSLGRGPTYEQYF
TGTGCCAGCAGCTTGGGGCGGGGGCCAACCTACGAGCAGTACTTC
>TRBJ1-1|.|.|TRBV3-1/TRBV3-2
CASSQDRAGKTFF
TGTGCCAGCAGCCAAGATCGCGCAGGGAAGACTTTCTTT
>TRBJ2-1|.|TRBD2|TRBV5-4
CASGTSGRGMNEQFF
TGTGCCAGCGGAACCAGCGGGAGGGGTATGAATGAGCAGTTCTTC
>TRBJ2-5|.|.|TRBV15
CATSRGLDRSQETQYF
TGTGCCACCAGCAGGGGACTGGACAGGAGCCAAGAGACCCAGTACTTC
>TRBJ1-4|.|.|TRBV6-5
CASSSGATNEKLFF
TGTGCCAGCAGCTCAGGGGCAACTAATGAAAAACTGTTTTTT
>TRBJ1-2|.|.|TRBV2
CASNDWSYGYTF
TGTGCCAGCAATGACTGGAGCTATGGCTACACCTTC
>TRBJ1-6|.|.|TRBV5-4
CASSLWSALNSPLHF
TGTGCCAGCAGCTTGTGGAGCGCCCTCAATTCACCCCTCCACTTT
>TRBJ2-2|.|.|TRBV27
CASSIQYTGELFF
TGTGCCAGCAGTATCCAGTACACCGGGGAGCTGTTTTTT
>TRBJ2-7|.|TRBD2|TRBV20-1
CSASPPASGSYEQYF
TGCAGTGCTAGTCCCCCGGCTAGCGGGAGCTACGAGCAGTACTTC